This TCR beta chain was obtained from a study of blood T cell repertoires in COVID-19. Study information: The United States, Italy and Spain supplied acute and convalescent COVID-19 samples.

The assay was immunoSEQ multiplex PCR, and TCRdb's table has in-frame clones only and misses some. The sample lists 250,000 to 350,000 clones, roughly nine tenths occurring once. The ends were cut back, 2 bases at V and 4 bases at J, with 9 bases in the middle. The CDR3 is 13 amino acids. Germline CDR1 is SGHKS and CDR2 is YYEKEE (reference sequence). The chain is built from TRBV5-5 and TRBJ1-2, with D unclear. This TCR was sampled from a woman aged 18-29 years who had recovered from COVID-19. The sequencing input was PBMCs or T cells enriched from blood (not recorded which). The CDR3 DNA follows: TGTGCCAGCAGCTTACAGCCTATCTATGGCTACACCTTC. Translating gives CASSLQPIYGYTF. Drawing the rest from reference TRBV5-5 and TRBJ1-2, the complete variable domain is DAGVTQSPTHLIKTRGQQVTLRCSPISGHKSVSWYQQVLGQGPQFIFQYYEKEERGRGNFPDRFSARQFPNYSSELNVNALLLGDSALYLCASSLQPIYGYTFGSGTRLTVV.